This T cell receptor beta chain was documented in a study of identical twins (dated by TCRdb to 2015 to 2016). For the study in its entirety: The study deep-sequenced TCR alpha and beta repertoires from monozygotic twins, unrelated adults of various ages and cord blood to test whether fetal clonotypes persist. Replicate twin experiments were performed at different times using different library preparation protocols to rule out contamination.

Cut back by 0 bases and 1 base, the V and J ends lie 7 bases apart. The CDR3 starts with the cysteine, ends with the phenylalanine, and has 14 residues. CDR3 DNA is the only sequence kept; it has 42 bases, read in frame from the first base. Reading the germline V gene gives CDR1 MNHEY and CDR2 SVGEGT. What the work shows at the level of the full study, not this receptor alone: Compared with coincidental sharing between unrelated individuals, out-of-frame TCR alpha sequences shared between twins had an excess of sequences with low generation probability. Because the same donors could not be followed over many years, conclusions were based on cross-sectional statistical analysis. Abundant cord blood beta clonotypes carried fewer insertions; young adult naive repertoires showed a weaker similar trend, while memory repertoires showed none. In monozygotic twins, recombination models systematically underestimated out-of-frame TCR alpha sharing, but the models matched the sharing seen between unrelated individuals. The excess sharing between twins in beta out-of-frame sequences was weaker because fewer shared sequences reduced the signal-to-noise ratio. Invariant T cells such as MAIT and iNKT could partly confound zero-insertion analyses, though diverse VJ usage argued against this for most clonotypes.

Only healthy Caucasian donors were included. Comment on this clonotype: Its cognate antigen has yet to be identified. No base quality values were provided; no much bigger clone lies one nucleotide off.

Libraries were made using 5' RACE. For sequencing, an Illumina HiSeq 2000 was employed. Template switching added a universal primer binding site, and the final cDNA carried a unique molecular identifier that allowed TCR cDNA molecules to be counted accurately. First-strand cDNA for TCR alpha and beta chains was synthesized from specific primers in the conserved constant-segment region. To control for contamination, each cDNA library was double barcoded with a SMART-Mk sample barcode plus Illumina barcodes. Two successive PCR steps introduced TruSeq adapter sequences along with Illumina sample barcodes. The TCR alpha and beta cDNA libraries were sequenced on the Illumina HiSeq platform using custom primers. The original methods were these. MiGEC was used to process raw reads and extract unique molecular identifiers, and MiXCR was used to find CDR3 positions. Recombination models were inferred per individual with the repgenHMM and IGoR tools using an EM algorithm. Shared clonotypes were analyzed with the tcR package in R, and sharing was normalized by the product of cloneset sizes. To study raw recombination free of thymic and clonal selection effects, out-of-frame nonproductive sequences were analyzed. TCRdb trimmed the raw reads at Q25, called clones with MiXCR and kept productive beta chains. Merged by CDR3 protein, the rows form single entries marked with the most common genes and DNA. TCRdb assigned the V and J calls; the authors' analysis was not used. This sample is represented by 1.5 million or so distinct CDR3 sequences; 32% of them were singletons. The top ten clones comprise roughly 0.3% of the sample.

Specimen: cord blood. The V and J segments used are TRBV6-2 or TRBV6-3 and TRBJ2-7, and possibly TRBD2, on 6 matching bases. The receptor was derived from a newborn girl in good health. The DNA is TGTGCCAGCAGTTACTCGACTAGGTCCTACGAGCAGTACTTC. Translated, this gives CASSYSTRSYEQYF.